A selection of T cell receptor beta chains follows, all from one sample in a study of cytomegalovirus exposure and HLA in healthy donors. The assay was immunoSEQ multiplex PCR, and TCRdb's table has in-frame clones only and misses some. The data contain 150,000 to 200,000 clones, roughly 75% of them singletons. The sample comprised PBMCs. The receptors come from a man aged 40-55 years in good health and CMV-seronegative. CDR3s include the opening cysteine and the closing phenylalanine or tryptophan. A D gene is named only where the DNA matches it firmly. Expanded clones get a size class; other rows say once, few or many, or leave the size out.

j_gene	len	d_gene	abundance	v_gene	CDR3aa	CDR3nt
TRBJ2-5	14	NA	NA	TRBV5-5	CASSLHGIGETQYF	TGTGCCAGCAGCTTGCACGGGATAGGGGAGACCCAGTACTTC
TRBJ1-3	17	TRBD1	NA	TRBV2	CASSPREGGLSGNTIYF	TGTGCCAGCAGTCCTCGGGAAGGGGGCCTCTCTGGAAACACCATATATTTT
TRBJ2-1	12	NA	few	TRBV2	CASREDDNEQFF	TGTGCCAGCAGGGAGGATGACAATGAGCAGTTCTTC
TRBJ1-4	13	NA	NA	TRBV10-3	CAISEPENEKLFF	TGTGCCATCAGTGAGCCAGAAAATGAAAAACTGTTTTTT
TRBJ1-1	16	NA	NA	TRBV18	CASSRGSEVRNTEAFF	TGTGCCAGCTCACGCGGGTCCGAAGTTAGGAACACTGAAGCTTTCTTT
TRBJ1-5	14	NA	NA	TRBV5-1	CASSFRGGNQPQHF	TGCGCCAGCAGCTTCAGGGGAGGCAATCAGCCCCAGCATTTT
TRBJ2-3	15	NA	NA	TRBV4-3	CASSQERQSTDTQYF	TGCGCCAGCAGCCAAGAGAGACAGAGCACAGATACGCAGTATTTT
TRBJ2-7	14	TRBD1	NA	TRBV6-1	CASSVRQGRYEQYF	TGTGCCAGCAGTGTTAGACAGGGCAGGTACGAGCAGTACTTC
TRBJ2-1	13	NA	NA	TRBV6-5	CASSYGDRDEQFF	TGTGCCAGCAGTTACGGAGATCGGGATGAGCAGTTCTTC
TRBJ1-1	15	NA	NA	TRBV7-2	CASRPLGRPDTEAFF	TGTGCCAGCCGACCATTAGGCAGGCCGGACACTGAAGCTTTCTTT
TRBJ1-1	13	NA	NA	TRBV2	CASSGHLNTEAFF	TGTGCCAGCAGTGGACACCTGAACACTGAAGCTTTCTTT
TRBJ2-5	19	TRBD2	few	TRBV7-2	CASSPRAWGGPLSQETQYF	TGTGCCAGCAGCCCAAGAGCATGGGGAGGGCCATTGTCCCAAGAGACCCAGTACTTC
TRBJ2-1	15	TRBD2	once	TRBV19	CASSVGTTKYNEQFF	TGTGCCAGTAGTGTCGGGACTACCAAGTACAATGAGCAGTTCTTC
TRBJ2-1	18	TRBD2	NA	TRBV5-1	CASSLGGLAGSWPNEQFF	TGCGCCAGCAGCTTGGGTGGCCTAGCGGGGTCTTGGCCCAATGAGCAGTTCTTC
TRBJ2-2	16	NA	NA	TRBV7-8	CASSLQVDSGTGELFF	TGTGCCAGCAGCTTACAAGTTGATAGCGGTACAGGGGAGCTGTTTTTT
TRBJ2-7	14	TRBD1	few	TRBV7-9	CASSFTGGIYEQYF	TGTGCCAGCAGCTTCACAGGGGGCATTTACGAGCAGTACTTC
TRBJ1-2	14	TRBD1	NA	TRBV5-5	CASSLGQGAEGYTF	TGTGCCAGCAGCTTGGGGCAGGGGGCGGAAGGCTACACCTTC
TRBJ2-1	14	NA	once	TRBV6-1	CASPRDRRDNEQFF	TGTGCCAGCCCCCGGGACCGGAGGGATAATGAGCAGTTCTTC
TRBJ1-1	15	TRBD1	few	TRBV18	CASSPSTGGRTEAFF	TGTGCCAGCTCACCATCCACAGGGGGTCGCACTGAAGCTTTCTTT
TRBJ2-5	14	NA	NA	TRBV25-1	CASRETGRQETQYF	TGTGCCAGCAGAGAGACAGGGAGGCAAGAGACCCAGTACTTC
TRBJ1-2	14	NA	NA	TRBV7-2	CASSPTSGDYGYTF	TGTGCCAGCAGCCCCACTAGTGGGGATTATGGCTACACCTTC
TRBJ1-3	13	NA	NA	TRBV7-9	CASSFARADTIYF	TGTGCCAGCAGCTTCGCCAGGGCTGACACCATATATTTT